This record covers a single T cell receptor (beta chain). Its antigen remains unknown. Of the isolated RNA, all was reverse transcribed, and so the sequenced material was expressed TCRB transcripts. Profiled with immunoSEQ multiplex PCR; TCRdb holds only in-frame clones, not every one. The sample has about 900,000 clones, 15% to 20% seen once. Germline V gene lookup returns CDR1 DFQATT and CDR2 SNEGSKA (reference sequence). Deletions cut 5 bases from V and 7 bases from J, with 9 bases between. The CDR3 runs 10 residues. This entry belongs to a study of beta chain features in type 1 diabetes. Findings and caveats of the study: There was no resolution here of whether HLA type influences TCRB rearrangement. The study found fewer insertions and more deletions at VDJ junctions in type 1 diabetes patients.

CD45RO/CCR7/CD25/CD127/CD95/CD27 sorting isolated CD4+ naive, central memory, regulatory and stem cell-like memory cells. Populations isolated by sorting all had purity greater than 95%. The chain has TRBV20-1 and TRBJ2-7; D not resolved. The TCR originated in a woman younger than 30 in good health. Material for sequencing was naive CD4+ T cells from blood. This CDR3 is CSAVPGEQYF. The CDR3 nucleotides read TGCAGTGCTGTCCCCGGAGAGCAGTACTTC.